This T cell receptor (beta chain) was sequenced for a study of T-cell reconstitution after alpha-beta-depleted transplantation in children (dated by TCRdb to 2016 to 2018). For the study in its entirety: Using TCR repertoire profiling, the study quantitatively followed how T-cell immune reconstitution unfolded in children after TCRalphabeta/CD19-depleted allogeneic hematopoietic cell transplantation.

Library preparation used PCR. The data were produced on an Illumina HiSeq 2500. To normalize quantification of the TCRbeta repertoire, the TCR libraries were built with molecular barcoding that relied on unique molecular identifiers. Starting from the raw public reads, TCRdb applied fastp trimming at Q25, assembled clones with MiXCR and retained in-frame beta chains. Duplicate CDR3 protein sequences are folded into a single record with the most common DNA and genes. The sample table holds a few hundred thousand distinct CDR3 sequences, of which about 9.6% were seen once. The ten most abundant clones make up around 5.1% of the sample. As regards this clonotype: This clone's antigen is unknown. The junction departs from germline at one end; a sequencing error may be responsible.

The CDR1 and CDR2 encoded by the germline V gene (reference sequence) are MNHNY and SVGAGI. The CDR3 holds 13 amino acids from the cysteine to the phenylalanine. CDR3 DNA only is kept here, 39 bases in frame from base 1. The rearranged segments are TRBV6-6 and TRBJ1-1; 9 junctional bases match TRBD1. This receptor was obtained from a human donor who donated a stem cell graft to a child with SCID. The sample here was PBMCs from the stem cell graft donor, taken from the stem cell graft. The CDR3 here reads CASSSTGGTEAIF. The nucleotides read TGTGCCAGCAGCTCAACAGGGGGCACTGAAGCTATCTTT.